This TCR beta chain was identified in a study of T cells in Graves' hyperthyroidism and ophthalmopathy (dated by TCRdb to between 2018 and 2021). Regarding the study in general: Peripheral blood samples were taken at initial diagnosis, before any treatment was given. TCR V-J signatures able to tell the groups apart were searched for in a discovery cohort of around 95 patients, of whom more than 40 had Graves' ophthalmopathy and roughly 57 had stable Graves' hyperthyroidism. Prospective prediction of ophthalmopathy was tested in an independent validation cohort consisting of 18 hyperthyroidism patients and some 17 patients who later progressed to ophthalmopathy. In addition, the study compared T-cell repertoires in thyroid tissue and in blood from 6 or 7 Graves' hyperthyroidism patients. The paper reports TCR Vbeta CDR3 sequencing of about 140 peripheral blood samples: under 45 ophthalmopathy, under 80 hyperthyroidism and approximately 17 progressor patients. After blood sampling, hyperthyroidism patients were treated with methimazole at a starting dose of 30 mg daily, and ophthalmopathy patients were treated with high-dose intravenous methylprednisolone. The 90 or so discovery patients were randomly split 7:3 into training and test sets.

From a lookup of the germline V gene (reference sequence), CDR1 and CDR2 are PRHDT and FYEKMQ. The V end loses 3 bases and the J end loses 5 bases, and a stretch of 13 bases separates them. The CDR3 runs 14 amino acids, cysteine and phenylalanine included. CDR3 DNA only is kept here, 42 bases in frame from base 1. Graves' hyperthyroidism was defined as stable when no progression to ophthalmopathy occurred over 18 months of follow-up. Hyperthyroidism patients were newly diagnosed, with disease duration under 2 months, and aged 18 to 65 years. Any patient with an uncontrolled infection, another autoimmune disease, pregnancy or lactation was excluded. Diagnoses relied on clinical symptoms, serum thyroxine and TRAb, thyroid ultrasound and orbital computed tomography. PBMCs were separated from about 10 ml of fresh peripheral blood using Ficoll-Paque density gradient centrifugation. Total RNA was extracted with Trizol reagent, and quality was checked on an Agilent 2100 Bioanalyzer.

The full study reports these points: Blood samples also contained most of the expanded thyroid clonotypes (frequency above 0.001), which suggests that blood repertoires may reflect thyroid immune responses. Sample size was not statistically predetermined, and blinding of investigators to group allocation was not performed. In cross-validation, a model built on a 13 V-J signature told ophthalmopathy apart from stable hyperthyroidism with under 90% sensitivity and approximately 84% specificity, and in testing the same model reached 80%/75%. In validation, the model predicted progression to ophthalmopathy a median of around 6.5 months before onset, with about 71% sensitivity and almost 75% specificity.

This clonotype was detected ten times or more. No antigen is known for it. No base-level quality is on record; no much larger clone is a single base apart. The TCR beta CDR3 regions were amplified from RNA transcripts. The first round of RT-PCR for the TCR CDR3 was performed with the HTBI primer set and the Qiagen OneStep RT-PCR kit. The libraries were constructed in a second round of multiplex PCR and then size-selected and purified. The libraries were sequenced on an Illumina HiSeq2000 using paired-end 100 bp reads. For the original study's pipeline: SOAPnuke was used to process the raw data, throwing out any read that contained adapters or uncalled bases, had a mean Phred below 15, or lacked an exact constant-primer or identifier match. COPE v1.2.5 was used to merge high-quality paired reads, and clonotypes were defined as unique nucleotide sequences. MiTCR v1.1 was used to align the clonotypes against IMGT TRBV, TRBD and TRBJ reference segments. Analysis was restricted to V-J combinations with a frequency above 0.0001, which covered about 99% of repertoires. A TCS score was defined as the ratio of F50 (clonal expansion) to E x V (chaos), with BLOSUM62-based TCRdist applied between CDR3 peptides within each V-J. Welch's t-statistics and random forest reduced roughly 540 V-J features to 10 to 15, which were used in a naive Bayes classifier (R e1071). TCRdb reanalyzed the raw reads on its own, using fastp at Q25 for trimming and MiXCR for clone calling, and kept in-frame beta chains. CDR3 protein sequences are deduplicated, and each keeps its most common genes and DNA. TCRdb's processing, not the study's, gives the V and J calls here. The sample table holds 96,000 or so distinct CDR3 sequences, of which around 50% were seen once. The ten largest clones capture about 25% of the sample.

The sequenced sample consisted of blood. The chain couples TRBV13 to TRBJ2-5, and the D gene may be TRBD1, 6 bases matching. The receptor was derived from a woman aged 40 to 49 with Graves' hyperthyroidism. The nucleotides are TGTGCCAGCAGCTTGCCAGGGGCGAGGGAGACCCAGTACTTC. This gives the protein CASSLPGARETQYF.